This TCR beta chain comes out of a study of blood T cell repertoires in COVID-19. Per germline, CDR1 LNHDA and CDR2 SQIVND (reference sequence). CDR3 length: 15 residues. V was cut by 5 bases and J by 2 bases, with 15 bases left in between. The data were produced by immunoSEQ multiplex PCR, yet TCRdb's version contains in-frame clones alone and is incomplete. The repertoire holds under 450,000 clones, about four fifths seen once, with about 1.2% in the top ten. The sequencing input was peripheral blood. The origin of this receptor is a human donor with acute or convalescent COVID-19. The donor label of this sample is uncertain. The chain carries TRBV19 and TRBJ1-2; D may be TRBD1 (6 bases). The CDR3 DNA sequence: TGTGCCAGTAGTCAACAATTTCAGGGGAACTATGGCTACACCTTC. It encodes CASSQQFQGNYGYTF.